The 17 T cell receptor beta chains reported below all come from one sample, sequenced in a study of cytomegalovirus exposure and HLA in healthy donors (dated by TCRdb to about 2017). Library preparation used the immunoSEQ multiplex PCR assay. For the multiplex PCR, a mixture combining 60 forward primers for TCR Vbeta segments and 13 reverse primers for TCR Jbeta segments was used. This is the immuneACCESS table as TCRdb keeps it, with only in-frame sequences that have V and J called. A part of the clones is gone; compared with another copy, unresolved V genes explain less than half, and the rest is unexplained. Recorded for this sample are about 190,000 clones; roughly four fifths of them occurred a single time. Around 3.2% of the sample is taken by the ten largest. Sequences were obtained from PBMCs. The receptors come from a woman in her 30s in good health and CMV-seropositive.

The chain couples TRBV7-2 to TRBJ2-1, with D maybe TRBD1 (5 bases). This CDR3 contains 14 residues. With 2 bases removed from V and 7 bases from J, the gap between germline ends came to 12 bases. Germline V CDR1 and CDR2: SGHTA, FQGNSA. The CDR3 DNA is TGTGCCAGCAGCTTATATCACCCAGGGAATGAGCAGTTCTTC. It encodes CASSLYHPGNEQFF.

In the case of this clone: The final CDR3 position lacks the conserved phenylalanine or tryptophan, pointing to a likely read error. No DNA is shown, since the ends of the CDR3 on it are uncertain; the CDR3 is the one TCRdb lists. This chain uses TRBV28 with TRBJ2-7; the table's D gene call, TRBD1, was not cross checked with the DNA. Germline assignment: CDR1 MDHEN and CDR2 SYDVKM. The CDR3 is 13 residues long, ends included. CDR3 protein: CASSQSSGTGIEK.

The chain has TRBV9 and TRBJ1-3, with 11 bases that match TRBD1. V lost 2 bases and J lost 7; bases outside the gene matches: 5. Germline assignment: CDR1 SGDLS and CDR2 YYNGEE. The CDR3 length is 15 residues. CDR3 sequence: CASSVSGQGANTIYF. As DNA, the CDR3 is TGTGCCAGCAGCGTTTCCGGACAGGGGGCTAACACCATATATTTT.

V and J are TRBV11-3 and TRBJ1-5; TRBD1 might be the D (5 bases). The V and J ends lost 5 bases and 4 bases respectively, with 27 bases between them. The CDR3 extends over 19 amino acids. Germline CDR1 and CDR2: SGHNT and YENEEA. CDR3 nucleotide sequence: TGTGCCAGCAGCCCCAGAGCTCGGCATGAAGGAAGGGGTAATCAGCCCCAGCATTTT. As protein: CASSPRARHEGRGNQPQHF.

The chain couples TRBV4-1 to TRBJ2-7, with D possibly TRBD2 on 6 matching bases. The V and J ends lost 0 bases and 0 bases respectively, with 9 bases between them. The CDR3 runs 15 residues. From germline, CDR1 is MGHRA and CDR2 YSYEKL. CDR3 in DNA: TGCGCCAGCAGCCAAGAAGACGGGAGCTCCTACGAGCAGTACTTC. Translation: CASSQEDGSSYEQYF.

The chain recombines TRBV27 with TRBJ2-7, with D uncertain. This CDR3 region has 12 residues. The V gene lost 3 bases and the J gene lost 4 bases, with 7 bases spanning the gap. Germline-derived CDR1 and CDR2 are MNHEY and SMNVEV (reference sequence). CDR3 loop: CASSFTGYEQYF. The DNA of the CDR3 is TGTGCCAGCAGTTTTACCGGGTACGAGCAGTACTTC.

This clone showed up just a few times. The J gene is TRBJ1-1, the V gene TRBV5-6; no firm D call. V lost 1 base and J 10 bases, leaving 14 bases between the germline ends. Germline CDR1 and CDR2: SGHDT and YYEEEE. CDR3 length: 13 residues. The CDR3, as DNA: TGTGCCAGCAGCTTGTCCCCCGGTTTCGGAGCTTTCTTT. Translation gives CASSLSPGFGAFF.

The rearrangement links TRBV5-6 to TRBJ2-3, with 7 bases that match TRBD1. From germline, CDR1 is SGHDT and CDR2 YYEEEE. There are 17 residues in the CDR3. The V gene end was trimmed by 0 bases and the J gene end by 4 bases; junction bases not matched to a gene: 11. The CDR3 loop reads CASSLVLTGERSDTQYF. CDR3 DNA: TGTGCCAGCAGCTTGGTCCTCACAGGGGAAAGGTCAGATACGCAGTATTTT.

The chain recombines TRBV19 with TRBJ2-7, with TRBD1 matching 10 bases. The CDR3 totals 15 residues. The germline CDR1 and CDR2 sequences are LNHDA and SQIVND (reference sequence). The trim removed 5 bases at V and 3 bases at J, leaving 7 bases unmatched. The CDR3 coding sequence is TGTGCCAGTAGTCCGACCGGGACAGGGGTCTACGAGCAGTACTTC. This gives the protein CASSPTGTGVYEQYF.

This rearrangement joins TRBV7-2 to TRBJ2-7; TRBD1 is a possible D gene (6 bases). The CDR3 is 15 residues long. Trimming cost V 5 bases and J 3 bases, with 17 bases left between them. The germline gives CDR1 SGHTA, CDR2 FQGNSA. This CDR3 is CASSPAVGANYEQYF. The CDR3 DNA reads TGTGCCAGCAGCCCAGCGGTGGGGGCAAACTACGAGCAGTACTTC. The full variable domain, its missing parts supplied by reference TRBV7-2 and TRBJ2-7, is GAGVSQSPSNKVTEKGKDVELRCDPISGHTALYWYRQSLGQGLEFLIYFQGNSAPDKSGLPSDRFSAERTGGSVSTLTIQRTQQEDSAVYLCASSPAVGANYEQYFGPGTRLTVT.

The chain employs TRBV6-6 and TRBJ2-5, with 11 bases matching TRBD2. The CDR3 consists of 15 residues. The junction had 2 bases not matched to a gene; V was cut back by 2 bases and J by 3 bases. CDR1 and CDR2 (germline): MNHNY, SVGAGI (reference sequence). CDR3 loop: CASSYGLAGKETQYF. CDR3 DNA: TGTGCCAGCAGTTACGGACTAGCGGGTAAAGAGACCCAGTACTTC.

This clone has only a few counts. The chain employs TRBV4-1 and TRBJ2-3, with D perhaps matching TRBD1 (6 bases). V shed 1 base and J shed 3 bases, with 8 bases lying between them. CDR1 and CDR2 from the germline V gene are MGHRA and YSYEKL. This CDR3 region has 14 residues. CDR3 protein: CASSQGDTTDTQYF. DNA of the CDR3: TGCGCCAGCAGCCAAGGGGACACAACAGATACGCAGTATTTT.

J is TRBJ2-3 and V is TRBV19, with 9 bases that match TRBD2. The V segment lost 5 bases and the J segment 0 bases; nucleotides outside the gene matches: 9. Per germline, CDR1 LNHDA and CDR2 SQIVND (reference sequence). The CDR3 totals 17 residues. The chain's CDR3 is CASSWRSGSPSTDTQYF. The CDR3, as DNA: TGTGCCAGTAGTTGGCGTAGCGGGAGTCCTAGCACAGATACGCAGTATTTT.

This clone has a handful of counts. The CDR3 sequence: CASSEPATGNEQYF. DNA for the CDR3: TGTGCCAGCAGTGAACCTGCAACAGGGAACGAGCAGTACTTC. The V and J genes are TRBV25-1 and TRBJ2-7, with D tentatively TRBD1 (6 bases). The CDR3 sequence is 14 residues long. Germline-derived CDR1 and CDR2 are MGHDK and SYGVNS. Trimming took 2 bases from V and 5 from J, leaving 13 bases between them.

This chain links TRBV10-3 with TRBJ2-1; 8 bases are shared with TRBD2. Germline CDR1 and CDR2: ENHRY and SYGVKD. V shed 7 bases, J shed 9 bases, and the junction held 11 bases outside the gene matches. The CDR3 loop spans 14 amino acids. The CDR3 loop is CAINTGGPLSEQFF. Here the CDR3 DNA reads TGTGCCATCAATACGGGAGGGCCACTTTCTGAGCAGTTCTTC.

The chain is built from TRBV19 and TRBJ2-5, with TRBD2 identical over 9 bases. Near its end, the DNA agrees better with TRBJ2-7, so the J call may be wrong. This CDR3 has 14 residues. Looked up from germline, CDR1 is LNHDA and CDR2 is SQIVND (reference sequence). The CDR3 sequence: CASSIVSGRGEQYF. The CDR3 DNA is TGTGCCAGTAGTATAGTTAGCGGGAGAGGCGAGCAGTACTTC.

The chain carries TRBV6-5 and TRBJ2-7; perhaps TRBD1 as D (6 bases). CDR3 length: 16 residues. Between the trimmed V and J ends, which lost 4 bases and 4 bases, there was a span of 20 bases. Germline CDR1 reads MNHEY; CDR2 reads SVGAGI. The CDR3 DNA is TGTGCCAGCAGTTTAGGGACAAGTAATCCAGCGTACGAGCAGTACTTC. Protein product: CASSLGTSNPAYEQYF.